The clone carrying this TCR beta chain was seen a handful of times. The target antigen is unknown. This CDR3 is 14 amino acids long. Trimming cost V 6 bases and J 0 bases, with 11 bases left between them. From germline, CDR1 is SGHRS and CDR2 YFSETQ. The sample is drawn from a study of T cell repertoires in cytomegalovirus infection. Study background: Both a matching HLA type and CMV infection were indicated by public TCR beta signatures.

Via MiXCR, TCRdb re-called the reads, giving one row per CDR3 protein. The data hold around 570,000 distinct CDR3 sequences, with approximately 40% observed a single time. Study results and limitations: The response measured ex vivo was dominated by TCR beta clonotypes (HLA-C-restricted and CMV-specific).

V is TRBV5-1 and J is TRBJ2-3; no clear D. The clonotype comes from a human donor in good health (CMV status not recorded). Some clones in this sample may be carry-over from other donors' samples. This specimen consisted of cultured PBMCs, obtained from culture after CMV antigen stimulation. CDR3 bases: TGCGCCAGCAAAGTGGGGTCTAGCACAGATACGCAGTATTTT. Translating gives CASKVGSSTDTQYF.